The clone carrying this TCR beta chain has a single count. The antigen remains undetermined. The data are from a study of siplizumab effects on memory and regulatory T cells. Findings and limits, study-wide: Confirmation was lacking for the suppressive function of proliferating Tregs derived from siplizumab cultures. No naive or memory phenotype could be assigned to roughly 75-95% of proliferating clones.

Using immunoSEQ multiplex PCR, the repertoire was profiled, and TCRdb retains in-frame clones only, with some absent. The data show about 98,000 clones, about 93% seen once. This CDR3 has 15 residues. Germline values: CDR1 MDHEN, CDR2 SYDVKM. V dropped 6 bases and J dropped 7 bases, with 19 bases sitting between them. The sequence came from a human donor in good health. Sequencing was carried out using CD4+ T cells sorted from blood. The V call is TRBV28, the J call TRBJ2-1; TRBD2 is a possible D gene (6 bases). The CDR3 protein is CASRPETRRGNEQFF. CDR3 nucleotides: TGTGCCAGCAGACCAGAGACTAGACGGGGGAATGAGCAGTTCTTC.